This T cell receptor (beta chain) was identified during a study of T-cell memory formation after mild COVID-19. Study summary: Clustering of TCRs was largely donor specific. General study points: Several responding clones turned up in pre-infection memory, indicating that cross-reactive memory may have taken part. CD4+ contracting clones were mainly CM and EM; CD8+ ones, EMRA.

TCR alpha and TCR beta cDNA libraries carrying sample barcodes and UMIs were produced by 5'RACE using constant-segment primers. TCRdb reprocessed the 5' RACE reads via MiXCR and lists one record per CDR3 protein. The repertoire holds nearly 350,000 distinct CDR3 sequences, with 10% to 15% as singletons. A remark on this clonotype: What it recognizes is unknown.

The V gene end was trimmed by 6 bases and the J gene end by 6 bases; junction bases not matched to a gene: 13. This CDR3 has 17 residues. Per the germline V gene, CDR1 is MGHDK and CDR2 is SYGVNS. The sample was PBMCs or a T cell subset sorted from them (not recorded which). The genes are TRBV25-1 and TRBJ2-2; TRBD2 matches 10 bases. The source of this sequence is a man between 18 and 29 years old who had mild COVID-19 (a few samples of this study predate the infection). Cell type and time point are not known. The CDR3: CASRDRSGGAAAGELFF. As DNA, the CDR3 is TGTGCCAGCAGGGACCGGAGCGGGGGGGCCGCCGCCGGGGAGCTGTTTTTT.